This entry lists 8 T cell receptor beta chains sequenced from one sample in a study of beta chain features in type 1 diabetes. General study results and limits: Among all four CD4+ subsets, Type 1 diabetes patients had TCRB CDR3s that were moderately but significantly shorter.

Expressed TCRB transcripts were sequenced because the entire RNA isolate underwent reverse transcription. The method was immunoSEQ multiplex PCR; TCRdb's version includes in-frame clones alone and lacks a portion of them. This sample has a few hundred thousand clones, with 14% found just once. Antigens of these TCRs are unknown. Sequencing was carried out using naive CD4+ T cells from blood. The receptors stem from a man aged 25-45 years with type 1 diabetes.

This clone has just a few counts. CDR3 sequence reads: CASSPGQGRGGELFF. DNA for the CDR3: TGTGCCAGCAGTCCAGGACAGGGACGAGGCGGGGAGCTGTTTTTT. The V call is TRBV6-6, the J call TRBJ2-2; 8 bases are a match to TRBD1. Germline-derived CDR1 and CDR2 are MNHNY and SVGAGI (reference sequence). V dropped 5 bases and J dropped 7; count of bases not matched to a gene: 9. This CDR3 contains 15 residues.

This clone was observed a few times. The V gene is TRBV7-9, the J gene TRBJ2-1, with a tentative D call TRBD1 (7 bases). V was cut by 5 bases and J by 8 bases, with 16 bases left in between. Per germline, CDR1 SEHNR and CDR2 FQNEAQ (reference sequence). The CDR3 contains 14 residues. The CDR3 loop reads CASSLDQGGDEQFF. In DNA, the CDR3 is TGTGCCAGCAGCCTAGACCAGGGGGGAGATGAGCAGTTCTTC.

This clone was counted between two and nine times. Germline and junction disagree at one end, which may indicate a read error. The V call is TRBV11-3, the J call TRBJ2-7; 9 nucleotides line up with TRBD1. The CDR3 is made up of 12 amino acids. Germline CDR1 SGHNT, CDR2 YENEEA. The CDR3 DNA reads as TGTGCCAGCAGCCCGGGACAGGGTTCGGTGAACTTC. Protein: CASSPGQGSVNF.

This clone was counted between two and nine times. The chain is built from TRBV2 and TRBJ1-1, with 9 bases that match TRBD1. Germline CDR1 reads SNHLY; CDR2 reads FYNNEI. The CDR3 sequence is 11 residues long. Losses at the gene ends were 6 bases for V and 7 bases for J; bases not matched to a gene: 0. CDR3 in DNA: TGTGCCAGCAGGGGACAGGGTGAAGCTTTCTTT. Translating gives CASRGQGEAFF. The whole variable domain, filled in from reference TRBV2 and TRBJ1-1, reads EPEVTQTPSHQVTQMGQEVILRCVPISNHLYFYWYRQILGQKVEFLVSFYNNEISEKSEIFDDQFSVERPDGSNFTLKIRSTKLEDSAMYFCASRGQGEAFFGQGTRLTVV.

The chain recombines TRBV10-3 with TRBJ2-2; 7 positions match TRBD2. Germline V gives CDR1 ENHRY, CDR2 SYGVKD. J was trimmed by 4 bases and V by 4 bases; bases with no gene match: 6. CDR3 length: 15 residues. This CDR3 reads CAISGGGAGTGELFF. CDR3 sequence (DNA): TGTGCCATCAGTGGGGGAGGGGCCGGCACCGGGGAGCTGTTTTTT.

This rearrangement joins TRBV19 to TRBJ2-3; no definite D call. Germline-derived CDR1 and CDR2 are LNHDA and SQIVND (reference sequence). The V end was cut by 5 bases, the J end by 5 bases, with 8 bases between. The CDR3 runs 12 residues. CDR3 loop: CASSDFLDTQYF. CDR3 coding DNA: TGTGCCAGTAGTGACTTCCTAGATACGCAGTATTTT. Full variable domain (rest looked up from reference TRBV19 and TRBJ2-3): DGGITQSPKYLFRKEGQNVTLSCEQNLNHDAMYWYRQDPGQGLRLIYYSQIVNDFQKGDIAEGYSVSREKKESFPLTVTSAQKNPTAFYLCASSDFLDTQYFGPGTRLTVL.

V usage is TRBV2 and J usage is TRBJ1-2; D is ambiguous. Per the germline V gene, CDR1 is SNHLY and CDR2 is FYNNEI. V was clipped by 3 bases and J by 7 bases, with 12 bases between them. The CDR3 has 13 residues. Here the CDR3 DNA reads TGTGCCAGCAGTGAGGCCCTCACGCCTGGCTACACCTTC. Translation gives CASSEALTPGYTF.

V gene TRBV6-6 combines with J gene TRBJ2-7, with 8 bases identical to TRBD1. J gave up 1 base and V 6 bases, and 5 bases lay outside the gene matches. Germline CDR1 and CDR2: MNHNY and SVGAGI (reference sequence). The CDR3 has 14 amino acids. In DNA, the CDR3 is TGTGCCAGCAGCTGGGACAGGCGATCCTACGAGCAGTACTTC. Amino acids: CASSWDRRSYEQYF.